The following is a T cell receptor (beta chain) sequence with its context. No antigen is known for it. No qualities accompany the bases; no much larger clone lies one base away. CDR1 MNHEY and CDR2 SMNVEV were looked up in the germline V gene (reference sequence). The trim is 9 bases for V and 1 base for J, with a gap of 11 bases between the germline ends. The CDR3 covers 13 residues, taking in both the cysteine and the phenylalanine. Only the CDR3 portion is preserved as DNA: 39 bases, with reading frame beginning at the first base. Genomic DNA was isolated using the Qiagen DNeasy kit from unsorted PBMCs as well as from negatively selected CD4+ and CD8+ fractions. Using primers that anneal to V and J segments, immunoSEQ multiplex PCR amplified the TCR beta CDR3 regions. Amplification bias was minimized using a synthetic immune receptor repertoire, and residual bias was removed computationally after sequencing. The authors' pipeline ran thus. Custom Python scripts were used to quantify repertoire diversity as the Shannon entropy index. Unsorted, CD4+ and CD8+ repertoires were analyzed separately, except in combined analyses where CD4+ and CD8+ sequences were merged in silico. Clonal expansion was defined as a frequency increase of at least 2-fold after treatment compared with C1D1, and clones undetected at baseline were assigned a pseudocount of 0.5. Singleton clones were defined as clones with 0 or 1 copy at C1D1, and non-singleton clones were defined as clones with 2 or more copies. Clones expanded in unsorted samples were labelled as CD4+, CD8+ or unknown by matching protein sequences in sorted samples from the same patient. Wilcoxon tests on paired samples were used to test changes in diversity from C1D1 to C4D1. Entries here come from immuneACCESS through TCRdb and include only in-frame sequences with V and J called. Some clones fail to appear in such tables; in the studies checked, an unresolved V gene covers under half of the shortfall, and the cause of the remainder is unknown. For V, J and clone size, that table is used; D and trimming come from the DNA. Here the sample has under 30,000 clones; more than 85% occur a single time. Roughly 0.43% of the sample belongs to the ten largest clones.

The intended sense of this specimen's time point label: cycle 4 day 1 (C4D1), after more than five weeks of nivolumab. Every trial patient had relapsed following autologous stem cell transplantation, and prior brentuximab vedotin exposure was what differed among cohorts A, B and C. A Miltenyi CD4+ T cell isolation kit was used for magnetic negative selection to purify CD4+ T cells from thawed PBMCs. The trial cohort was composed of roughly 60 patients with relapsed/refractory classical Hodgkin lymphoma, for whom complete response, partial response or progressive disease was recorded as best overall response. In the multi-cohort phase II CheckMate 205 trial, trial patients received single-agent nivolumab. An independent review committee assessed best overall response by applying the 2007 International Working Group response criteria. PBMCs from the trial were collected at three points: immediately before nivolumab initiation (C1D1), and during therapy at cycle 2 day 1 and cycle 4 day 1. After peripheral blood was drawn into 8 mL Vacutainer Cell Preparation Tubes, PBMCs were isolated by centrifugation and then cryopreserved. Purified CD4+ and CD8+ fractions were prepared only for cases with an additional available PBMC sample. On LS columns in a quadroMACS separator, the magnetically labelled cells were depleted, and the flow-through was collected as the purified fraction.

This record belongs to a study of PD-1 blockade in classical Hodgkin lymphoma (dated by TCRdb to 2020 to 2021). The study in broad terms: Nivolumab dosing was 3 mg/kg intravenously every 2 weeks, continuing until either disease progression or unacceptable toxicity. A peripheral blood immune signature of response to PD-1 blockade in classical Hodgkin lymphoma was defined using TCR beta sequencing and CyTOF.

Beyond this particular receptor, the publication reports: Baseline TCR diversity was reported to be lower in newly diagnosed patients than in healthy donors and to be lower still in relapsed/refractory patients. Trial patients achieving complete response had baseline diversity similar to newly diagnosed patients, whereas partial responders and progressors had significantly lower diversity. Patients starting nivolumab less than 1 year after ASCT had lower diversity and were excluded from later analyses to avoid confounding by immune reconstitution. A significant rise by C4D1 was seen in CD4+ but not CD8+ TCR diversity (p=0.0027 vs p=0.16), with the rise being most apparent in complete responders (p=0.02). The study was restricted to a single clinical trial cohort, and the causes of repertoire differences, possibly disease activity or prior therapy, were left undefined.

The chain couples TRBV27 to TRBJ2-3; confidence is insufficient to name the D gene. Here the sequenced sample was CD4+ T cells from blood, taken before the fourth cycle of nivolumab. The receptor's source is a human donor with classical Hodgkin lymphoma. The CDR3 protein sequence reads: CASLERGTDTQYF. The DNA sequence is TGTGCCAGTCTGGAGCGAGGCACAGATACGCAGTATTTT.